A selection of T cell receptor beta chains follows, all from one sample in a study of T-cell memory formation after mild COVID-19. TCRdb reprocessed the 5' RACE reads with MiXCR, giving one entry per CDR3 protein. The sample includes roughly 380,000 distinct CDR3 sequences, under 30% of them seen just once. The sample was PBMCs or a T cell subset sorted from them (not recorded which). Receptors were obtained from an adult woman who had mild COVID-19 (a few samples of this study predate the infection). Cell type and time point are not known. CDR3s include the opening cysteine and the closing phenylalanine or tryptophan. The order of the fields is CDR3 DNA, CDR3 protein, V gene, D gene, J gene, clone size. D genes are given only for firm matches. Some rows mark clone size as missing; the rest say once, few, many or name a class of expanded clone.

TGTGCCACCAGTGAGGGCAACAGACGAGAGAACACCGGGGAGCTGTTTTTT	CATSEGNRRENTGELFF	TRBV24-1	NA	TRBJ2-2	NA
TGCGCCAGCGGACGGGAAACAGATACGCAGTATTTT	CASGRETDTQYF	TRBV5-1	NA	TRBJ2-3	few
TGTGCCAGCAGTGAGGGGGGACAGGGGTTCAACTATGGCTACACCTTC	CASSEGGQGFNYGYTF	TRBV25-1	TRBD1	TRBJ1-2	NA
TGTGCCAGCAGCTCAGGGGGCCCGGGACAGCCATACGAGCAGTACTTC	CASSSGGPGQPYEQYF	TRBV9	TRBD1	TRBJ2-7	few
TGTGCCAGCAGAATCGGATTACAAGAGACCCAGTACTTC	CASRIGLQETQYF	TRBV7-2	NA	TRBJ2-5	NA
TGTGCCAGCAGCCCAACGCCGGGCACCGGGGAGCTGTTTTTT	CASSPTPGTGELFF	TRBV6-4	NA	TRBJ2-2	few
TGTGCCAGCAGTTTATCGGGGGAAATCGCCTACGAGCAGTACTTC	CASSLSGEIAYEQYF	TRBV27	NA	TRBJ2-7	few
TGTGCCAGCAGACCGGGGACAGGGGGCAATCAGCCCCAGCATTTT	CASRPGTGGNQPQHF	TRBV27	TRBD1	TRBJ1-5	few
TGCAGTGCTAGAGATAAGCGGTCCTACGAGCAGTACTTC	CSARDKRSYEQYF	TRBV20-1	NA	TRBJ2-7	many
TGCGCCAGCAGGTCCGGGACAGGGTGGGACGAGCAGTACTTC	CASRSGTGWDEQYF	TRBV5-1	TRBD1	TRBJ2-7	NA
TGTGCCTCCGGAGCGGGGGGGCGGCAAGAGACCCAGTACTTC	CASGAGGRQETQYF	TRBV15	TRBD2	TRBJ2-5	NA
TGTGCCAGCAGCCCAGGGAGGCCCGGGGAGCTGTTTTTT	CASSPGRPGELFF	TRBV2	NA	TRBJ2-2	NA
TGTGCCAGCAGTTACGGGCTAGACCGGGCAGGGGAGCTGTTTTTT	CASSYGLDRAGELFF	TRBV6-6	NA	TRBJ2-2	NA
TGCAGCGTTGGGGGTACTAGCGGGAGGAGCACAGATACGCAGTATTTT	CSVGGTSGRSTDTQYF	TRBV29-1	TRBD2	TRBJ2-3	NA
TGCGCCAGCAGAAGGGTAGTTCAGAACACTGAAGCTTTCTTT	CASRRVVQNTEAFF	TRBV5-1	NA	TRBJ1-1	few
TGCGCCAGCAGGGTGGACAGTAGCTCCTACAATGAGCAGTTCTTC	CASRVDSSSYNEQFF	TRBV5-1	NA	TRBJ2-1	NA
TGTGCCAGCAGCCAAGGGACAGTCAATCAGCCCCAGCATTTT	CASSQGTVNQPQHF	TRBV5-5	TRBD1	TRBJ1-5	NA